The clone carrying this T cell receptor beta chain was picked up many times. Its matching antigen is unknown. The sample is drawn from a study of T-cell reconstitution after alpha-beta-depleted transplantation in children. This sample's TCRbeta library carried unique molecular identifier barcodes. TCRdb reprocessed the PCR reads with MiXCR, giving one entry per CDR3 protein. The data show approximately 980,000 distinct CDR3 sequences, with roughly 29% seen just once and 28% held by the top ten. This CDR3 contains 16 residues. From germline, CDR1 is LGHNA and CDR2 YNFKEQ. The junction had 9 bases not matched to a gene; V was cut back by 4 bases and J by 4 bases. Study conclusions and caveats: Reportedly, only several hundred clones from non-depleted graft cells drove alpha-beta T-cell counts at about two months. Newly generated T cells supplied most T-cell counts and diversity one year post-transplant.

The sample here was PBMCs, mostly from graft donor cells, taken 360 days after TCRalphabeta/CD19-depleted stem cell transplant. The clonotype comes from a boy younger than two who had a stem cell transplant for SCID, so the T cells may come from the graft donor. V gene TRBV4-2 combines with J gene TRBJ2-7; 11 bases fit TRBD2. This chain's CDR3 is CASSRSRLAGQYEQYF. CDR3 DNA sequence: TGTGCCAGCAGCCGTTCTAGACTAGCGGGGCAGTACGAGCAGTACTTC.